The rows below give T cell receptor beta chains drawn from one sample of a study of blood T cell repertoires in COVID-19. The repertoire was sequenced with immunoSEQ multiplex PCR; TCRdb's copy has only in-frame clones and lacks some. The sample lists approximately 24,000 clones; 80% to 90% were seen once. Material for sequencing was peripheral blood. The receptor set was obtained from a human donor with active COVID-19. The donor label of this sample is uncertain. The CDR3 runs from the conserved cysteine through the conserved F or W. A D gene is named only where the DNA matches it firmly. Rows give clone size only sometimes, using once, few, many, or a class for an expanded clone.

d_gene	abundance	j_gene	v_gene	CDR3nt	CDR3aa
NA	NA	TRBJ2-7	TRBV19	TGTGCCAGCTCCACCTTGCCCCGCCGGGACGAGCAGTACTTC	CASSTLPRRDEQYF
TRBD1	NA	TRBJ2-7	TRBV4-3	TGCGCCAGCAGCCAAGATAGGGCAGGGGGAACTTACGAGCAGTACTTC	CASSQDRAGGTYEQYF
TRBD1	NA	TRBJ1-2	TRBV6-2/TRBV6-3	TGTGCCAGCAGTTCTCGACAGGGACATGGCTACACCTTC	CASSSRQGHGYTF
TRBD2	NA	TRBJ2-3	TRBV30	TGTGCCTGGAGTGTACTTAGCGGGGATACGCAGTATTTT	CAWSVLSGDTQYF
TRBD2	NA	TRBJ2-7	TRBV12-3/TRBV12-4	TGTGCCAGCAGTTTACGGGGGGGAAACGAGCAGTACTTC	CASSLRGGNEQYF
NA	NA	TRBJ2-1	TRBV11-2	TGTGCCAGCAGCTTAGACAGGAGGGAGCAGTTCTTC	CASSLDRREQFF
NA	NA	TRBJ2-3	TRBV6-2/TRBV6-3	TGTGCCAGCAGTTACAAGGGGGATACGCAGTATTTT	CASSYKGDTQYF
TRBD1	once	TRBJ2-7	TRBV7-9	TGTGCCAGCAGCTCGGACAGGGGAAACGAGCAGTACTTC	CASSSDRGNEQYF
TRBD2	NA	TRBJ2-2	TRBV5-5	TGTGCCAGCAGCTTTAGCCCCGGGACTAGCGGCACCGGGGAGCTGTTTTTT	CASSFSPGTSGTGELFF
TRBD1	NA	TRBJ2-5	TRBV30	TGTGCCTCCCACGCCCAGGGGGCTCAAGAGACCCAGTACTTC	CASHAQGAQETQYF
NA	NA	TRBJ1-1	TRBV5-5	TGTGCCAGCAGCTTGGACCGACCCGGGGTTATCACTGAAGCTTTCTTT	CASSLDRPGVITEAFF
NA	NA	TRBJ1-2	TRBV5-1	TGCGCCAGCAGCTTGGGGGCAGGGCTTGACGGTGGCTACACCTTC	CASSLGAGLDGGYTF
NA	NA	TRBJ1-3	TRBV3-1/TRBV3-2	TGTGCCAGCAGCCAGGTTACGAGCTCTGGAAACACCATATATTTT	CASSQVTSSGNTIYF
NA	NA	TRBJ1-1	TRBV15	TGTGCCACCAGCAGAGATTACGAGTACCCTTGGACTGAAGCTTTCTTT	CATSRDYEYPWTEAFF
TRBD1	NA	TRBJ1-4	TRBV7-9	TGTGCCAGCAGGCCGACAGGGGGCGATGAAAAACTGTTTTTT	CASRPTGGDEKLFF
NA	NA	TRBJ2-7	TRBV5-8	TGTGCCAGCAGTAGCCTCTACGAGCAGTACTTC	CASSSLYEQYF
NA	NA	TRBJ1-1	TRBV5-1	TGCGCCAGCAGCCCCGACTGGACAGATCACACTGAAGCTTTCTTT	CASSPDWTDHTEAFF
NA	NA	TRBJ1-5	TRBV12-3/TRBV12-4	TGTGCCAGCAGTCAGGGATTTGGTCAGCCCCAGCATTTT	CASSQGFGQPQHF
NA	NA	TRBJ2-7	TRBV3-1/TRBV3-2	TGTGCCAGCAGCCTACGACAGAACGAGCAGTACTTC	CASSLRQNEQYF
TRBD2	NA	TRBJ2-3	TRBV7-2	TGTGCCAGCAGCTTGGAGTACTTAGGGATAGCGGGAGAAGATACGCAGTATTTT	CASSLEYLGIAGEDTQYF
TRBD1	NA	TRBJ1-4	TRBV7-9	TGTGCCAGCAGCCTGGGGACAGCAACTAATGAAAAACTGTTTTTT	CASSLGTATNEKLFF
NA	NA	TRBJ2-5	TRBV2	TGTGCCAGCAGCACCCGTTTGGGGGGAGAGACCCAGTACTTC	CASSTRLGGETQYF
NA	NA	TRBJ2-7	TRBV12-3/TRBV12-4	TGTGCCAGTGTCGGGGAGTACCACTACGAGCAGTACTTC	CASVGEYHYEQYF
NA	NA	TRBJ2-1	TRBV6-2/TRBV6-3	TGTGCCAGCAGTTACCCCCAGAATGAGCAGTTCTTC	CASSYPQNEQFF
TRBD1	NA	TRBJ1-1	TRBV9	TGTGCCAGCAGCGAAAGACAGGGGGCGGTCACTGAAGCTTTCTTT	CASSERQGAVTEAFF
TRBD2	NA	TRBJ2-1	TRBV12-3/TRBV12-4	TGTGCCAGCACGGGACTAGCGGGATGGAAGCAGTTCTTC	CASTGLAGWKQFF
TRBD1	NA	TRBJ1-3	TRBV6-5	TGTGCCAGCAGTTACAACAGGGGGCCCTCTGGAAACACCATATATTTT	CASSYNRGPSGNTIYF
NA	once	TRBJ2-1	TRBV9	TGTGCCAGCAGCGTGGGCGCGAATGAGCAGTTCTTC	CASSVGANEQFF
TRBD1	NA	TRBJ1-1	TRBV9	TGTGCCAGCAGCACAAGACAGGGTGGCGTAGAGGACACTGAAGCTTTCTTT	CASSTRQGGVEDTEAFF
NA	few	TRBJ1-2	TRBV12-3/TRBV12-4	TGTGCCAGCAGCCGGGATCGCGGGGGCTACACCTTC	CASSRDRGGYTF
NA	NA	TRBJ2-1	TRBV29-1	TGCAGCGTTGACCAGCGTGAGCAGTTCTTC	CSVDQREQFF
TRBD2	NA	TRBJ2-7	TRBV4-1	TGCGCCAGCAGCCTATCGGGGGGGGACTACGAGCAGTACTTC	CASSLSGGDYEQYF
NA	NA	TRBJ2-5	TRBV1	TGCACCAGCAGCCAACGCCCTAGCGGATGCAGTGTCGGAGAGACCCAGTACTTC	CTSSQRPSGCSVGETQYF
NA	NA	TRBJ2-5	TRBV7-8	TGTGCCAGCAGCTTAGGGCGGACACCCCAAGAGACCCAGTACTTC	CASSLGRTPQETQYF
NA	NA	TRBJ1-1	TRBV6-5	TGTGCCAGCAGTTCCCGGGAGACTCCGAACACTGAAGCTTTCTTT	CASSSRETPNTEAFF
NA	once	TRBJ2-7	TRBV6-5	TGTGCCAGCAGTCCGACAGGACCGAGCTCCTACGAGCAGTACTTC	CASSPTGPSSYEQYF